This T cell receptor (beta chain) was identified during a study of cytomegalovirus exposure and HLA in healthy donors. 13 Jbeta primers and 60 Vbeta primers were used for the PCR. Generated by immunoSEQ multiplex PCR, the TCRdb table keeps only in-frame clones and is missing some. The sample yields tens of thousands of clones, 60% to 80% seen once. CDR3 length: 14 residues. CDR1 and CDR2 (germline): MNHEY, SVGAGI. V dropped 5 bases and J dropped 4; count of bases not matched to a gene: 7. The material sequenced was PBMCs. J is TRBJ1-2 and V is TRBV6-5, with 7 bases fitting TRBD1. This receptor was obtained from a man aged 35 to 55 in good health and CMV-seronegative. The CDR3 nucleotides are TGTGCCAGCAGTAGATCGGGACAGCCCTATGGCTACACCTTC. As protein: CASSRSGQPYGYTF.